This TCR beta chain was documented in a study of shared clonotypes between healthy human individuals (dated by TCRdb to about 2020). Study-level background: Three men and a couple of women, aged 18 to 49 years, made up the cohort. For each donor, CD4 naive and CD4 memory were each run on three plates, CD8 naive on two plates, and CD8 memory on one plate. To estimate repertoire size and how much clonotype sharing occurs between individuals, the study deeply sequenced the blood TCR repertoires of several healthy adults. To increase sequencing depth and limit assay-specific biases, different laboratories used diverse techniques to prepare libraries and sequence TCR repertoires. Each donor's leukapheresis produced roughly between roughly 0.94 and 9.5 billion PBMCs. General conclusions and limits of the study: Larger estimated clonotype richness was generally found for naive subsets than for memory subsets. Rarefaction of sorted-subset datasets indicated incomplete sequencing despite the large sequencing depth. Sampling was restricted to blood, and TCR repertoires in tissues likely differ from the TCR repertoires found in blood. Higher generation probabilities were observed for clonotypes shared by all four sorted-subset donors than for non-shared clonotypes. Across a few donors, 4.5% to 6.5% of naive CD4, more than 3% of naive CD8, 2.3% of memory CD4, and approximately 0.4% of memory CD8 clonotypes were shared. Pairwise subsampling indicated that sequencing depth was expected to affect the degree of clonotype sharing among donors. The genetic and exposure-history diversity represented was limited by the small number of donors.

Healthy HIV-negative adults with no recently reported acute infections or vaccinations were included as donors. Every donor was a Caucasian adult residing in Nashville, Tennessee, USA. CD8 memory samples were composed of magnetically selected CD45RO+ cells combined with CCR7-negative CD45RA+ effector memory (TemRA) cells. After blood collection by leukapheresis, PBMCs were isolated using Ficoll-Histopaque density gradient centrifugation and then cryopreserved in the vapor phase of liquid nitrogen. Analytical flow cytometry was used to check the purity and quantity of each magnetically sorted T cell population. Genomic DNA was isolated from every sorted fraction and measured by UV absorbance on a Nanodrop 2000c. Details on this clone: Its cognate antigen has yet to be identified. Base qualities are not recorded, but no much larger clone differs from it by a single base.

The germline ends are 24 bases apart after V is trimmed by 4 bases and J by 5 bases. The CDR3 goes from the cysteine to the phenylalanine over 17 residues. Only the CDR3 portion is preserved as DNA: 51 bases, with reading frame beginning at the first base. The CDR1 and CDR2 encoded by the germline V gene are SGHDN and FVKESK. Using the deep immunoSEQ assay, multiplex PCR amplified TCR CDR3 regions from genomic DNA. Extracted genomic DNA from each cell subset was spread evenly across all wells of several immunoSEQ 96-well plates, with each plate serving as a replicate. Each replicate PCR for sorted subsets received about 220 ng genomic DNA, equal to roughly 30,000 T cell genomes. Purified libraries were quantified with a Qubit 3.0 fluorometer, sized on a Bioanalyzer 2100, and re-quantified with the KAPA Library Quantification kit. Every immunoSEQ 96-well plate was sequenced on a dedicated single-read 150-cycle Illumina NextSeq 550 flow cell. As for the authors' bioinformatics: Because the immunoSEQ output held only junctional sequences and lacked quality scores, the filtering could not match the filtering applied to full-length reads. Sequences were annotated with PyIR, a Python wrapper for IgBLAST v1.9, using IMGT germline references to assign V/J genes and CDR3. Any read was removed if the V/J assignment was weak (E-value above 1e-6), the CDR3 was missing, or the read contained stop codons, out-of-frame junctions, or ambiguous translated residues. V3J clonotypes were defined by identical inferred V gene, J gene, and CDR3 amino acid sequence. Percentage overlap between repertoires was calculated by dividing the number of shared unique clonotypes by the size of the smaller repertoire. Richness of each repertoire was evaluated using RTK rarefaction, the Chao1 estimator, and Recon v2.1 estimates of unobserved clonotypes. Generation probabilities were computed with OLGA for all TCRbeta clonotypes obtained by the gDNA method from a few donors. Sourced from immuneACCESS, this table was stored by TCRdb with only in-frame sequences that have V and J called. A share of the clones is absent; for the studies checked, an unresolved V gene accounts for under half, and the remainder has no known explanation. V and J calls and clone size follow that table, whereas D and trimming were derived from the DNA. The sample table contains more than 550,000 clones; only one count was recorded for 80% to 95% of them. The top ten clonotypes cover about a third of the sample.

Sequencing used memory CD8+ T cells from PBMCs. The sample's cell subset or site label, in plain terms: CD45RO+ cells pooled with CCR7-negative TemRA cells. This sequence originates from a man between 18 and 35 years old in good health. Some clones in this sample may be carry-over from other donors' samples. The rearranged chain carries TRBV14 and TRBJ2-7; a tentative D call is TRBD2 (6 bases match). CDR3 reads: CASSPLGQEPWEDEQYF. DNA sequence: TGTGCCAGCAGCCCGCTTGGGCAGGAGCCCTGGGAGGACGAGCAGTACTTC.